This T cell receptor beta chain was recorded in a study of T cells in Graves' hyperthyroidism and ophthalmopathy. Turning to this clonotype: A much larger clone differs from this one at a single base, so this may be a read error.

Template material for amplifying TCR beta CDR3 regions consisted of RNA transcripts. In the first-round RT-PCR of the TCR CDR3, the HTBI primer set was used. TCRdb used MiXCR to reprocess the multiplex PCR reads, holding one entry per CDR3 protein. The sample includes about 550,000 distinct CDR3 sequences, roughly 20% of them seen just once. Sequenced: blood. This receptor was identified in a man aged 18 to 30 with Graves' hyperthyroidism.

This CDR3 is CTSSYSSARRETQYF. The CDR3 nucleotides read TGTACCAGCAGTTACTCTAGCGCCCGAAGGGAGACCCAGTACTTC. The V gene is TRBV6-5, the J gene TRBJ2-5, with D possibly being TRBD2 (6 bases). From germline, CDR1 is MNHEY and CDR2 SVGAGI. The CDR3 is 15 residues long.